Listed below are T cell receptor beta chains from one sample, sequenced in a study of CD8 T cells in ankylosing spondylitis. Via MiXCR, TCRdb re-called the 5' RACE reads, giving one row per CDR3 protein. The table lists 250,000 to 350,000 distinct CDR3 sequences, roughly 8% of them singletons. The sequenced material came from blood, either unsorted or a sorted T cell fraction (not recorded which). The source of these receptors is a male donor with ankylosing spondylitis. Both conserved end residues are part of each CDR3. D genes are given only for firm matches. Where a row states a size, it is once, few, many or the class of an expanded clone; other rows omit it.

D,size,V,J,CDR3,DNA
NA,many,TRBV5-1,TRBJ2-1,CASSLGPTNNEQFF,TGCGCCAGCAGCCTCGGACCTACAAACAATGAGCAGTTCTTC
NA,NA,TRBV7-2,TRBJ1-1,CASSPDPNTEAFF,TGTGCCAGCAGCCCGGATCCGAACACTGAAGCTTTCTTT
TRBD2,NA,TRBV7-3,TRBJ2-1,CASSSGLAGVNEQFF,TGTGCCAGCAGCTCGGGACTAGCGGGAGTCAATGAGCAGTTCTTC
NA,few,TRBV2,TRBJ2-7,CASRSFEQYF,TGTGCCAGCAGGTCATTCGAGCAGTACTTC
NA,NA,TRBV4-2,TRBJ2-7,CASSQDGGVKNEQYF,TGTGCCAGCAGCCAAGATGGAGGGGTAAAAAACGAGCAGTACTTC
NA,few,TRBV14,TRBJ1-4,CASSQDWATEKLFF,TGTGCCAGCAGCCAAGATTGGGCGACAGAAAAACTGTTTTTT
NA,few,TRBV6-6,TRBJ2-5,CASSFREETQYF,TGTGCCAGCAGTTTCAGGGAAGAGACCCAGTACTTC
NA,few,TRBV11-2,TRBJ2-7,CASSLGLGDSEQYF,TGTGCCAGCAGCTTAGGGCTTGGGGACTCCGAGCAGTACTTC
NA,many,TRBV20-1,TRBJ2-1,CSARLGLAPYNEQFF,TGCAGTGCCCGCTTAGGTTTAGCCCCCTACAATGAGCAGTTCTTC
NA,NA,TRBV15,TRBJ1-6,CATSSFGGYSPLHF,TGTGCCACCAGCAGTTTCGGGGGATATTCACCCCTCCACTTT
TRBD2,few,TRBV27,TRBJ2-1,CASSFSPGLVSNNEQFF,TGTGCCAGCAGTTTTTCGCCGGGACTAGTCAGTAACAATGAGCAGTTCTTC
NA,NA,TRBV6-5,TRBJ2-7,CASIMGRSSYEQYF,TGTGCCAGCATTATGGGACGTAGCTCCTACGAGCAGTACTTC
NA,many,TRBV20-1,TRBJ2-1,CSARDTNSYNEQFF,TGCAGTGCTAGAGATACGAACTCCTACAATGAGCAGTTCTTC
TRBD1,many,TRBV10-3,TRBJ2-5,CAISGTGSQETQYF,TGTGCCATCAGCGGGACAGGGTCCCAAGAGACCCAGTACTTC
NA,NA,TRBV3-1,TRBJ2-1,CASSEGLREQFF,TGTGCCAGCAGCGAAGGACTACGTGAGCAGTTCTTC
NA,NA,TRBV12-3/TRBV12-4,TRBJ2-1,CAILGRRNNEQFF,TGTGCCATCCTGGGCCGGCGGAACAATGAGCAGTTCTTC
TRBD1,few,TRBV7-3,TRBJ2-5,CASSLTRGPGETQYF,TGTGCCAGCAGCTTAACCAGGGGGCCGGGAGAGACCCAGTACTTC
NA,few,TRBV7-2,TRBJ1-1,CASSSGHVAEAFF,TGTGCCAGCAGCTCTGGACATGTGGCTGAAGCTTTCTTT
TRBD1,many,TRBV6-2/TRBV6-3,TRBJ2-7,CASCRDSSYEQYF,TGTGCCAGCTGCCGGGACAGCTCCTACGAGCAGTACTTC
NA,few,TRBV7-3,TRBJ2-7,CASSLTRGREQYF,TGTGCCAGCAGCTTAACTCGGGGGCGCGAGCAGTACTTC
NA,many,TRBV14,TRBJ2-1,CASSRRRGDSSYNEQFF,TGTGCCAGCAGCCGGAGGAGGGGCGACAGCTCCTACAATGAGCAGTTCTTC
NA,few,TRBV9,TRBJ1-1,CASSVRWWTEAFF,TGTGCCAGCAGCGTTCGGTGGTGGACTGAAGCTTTCTTT
TRBD1,NA,TRBV30,TRBJ2-4,CAWSVAVGTGNIQYF,TGTGCCTGGAGTGTTGCAGTAGGGACAGGAAACATTCAGTACTTC
NA,NA,TRBV19,TRBJ1-4,CASGRRVGEKLFF,TGTGCCAGCGGCAGGAGGGTAGGGGAAAAACTGTTTTTT
NA,many,TRBV4-1,TRBJ1-5,CASSQVDMGFRNQPQHF,TGCGCCAGCAGCCAAGTGGACATGGGGTTTCGCAATCAGCCCCAGCATTTT
NA,many,TRBV7-3,TRBJ2-2,CASSKQGNTGELFF,TGTGCCAGCAGCAAACAGGGAAACACCGGGGAGCTGTTTTTT
NA,NA,TRBV5-4,TRBJ2-7,CASSLRFELPYEQYF,TGTGCCAGCAGCTTGAGATTCGAACTACCGTACGAGCAGTACTTC
NA,few,TRBV27,TRBJ2-1,CASSFDRGSYNEQFF,TGTGCCAGCAGTTTTGATCGGGGCTCCTACAATGAGCAGTTCTTC
NA,many,TRBV29-1,TRBJ2-7,CSVEVSGSGEQYF,TGCAGCGTTGAAGTCTCGGGCAGTGGCGAGCAGTACTTC
NA,many,TRBV29-1,TRBJ2-6,CSVEGAGANVLTF,TGCAGCGTTGAAGGGGCCGGGGCCAACGTCCTGACTTTC
TRBD2,NA,TRBV25-1,TRBJ2-2,CASSDPRGAGELFF,TGTGCCAGCAGTGACCCTCGGGGGGCCGGGGAGCTGTTTTTT
NA,many,TRBV4-1,TRBJ1-2,CASSHTDSYGYTF,TGCGCCAGCAGCCATACAGACAGCTATGGCTACACCTTC